This T cell receptor beta chain was obtained from a study of T-cell memory formation after mild COVID-19. This clonotype was detected only a few times. The CDR3 extends over 20 amino acids. V was pared by 8 bases and J by 11 bases, with 40 bases between. Each CDR3 protein gets one entry after TCRdb re-called the 5' RACE reads with MiXCR. This table holds under 300,000 distinct CDR3 sequences, roughly 8% found once. Sequences were obtained from PBMCs or a T cell subset sorted from them (not recorded which). This chain connects TRBV12-3 or TRBV12-4 to TRBJ2-1; D might be TRBD1 (6 bases). The source of this sequence is a man aged 18 to 30 who had mild COVID-19 (a few samples of this study predate the infection). Cell type and time point are not known. The CDR3 nucleotides are TGTGCCAGCTCCACCCTGAGGGGACACTGGAAGGTGGGGGACCTAAACAAGCAGTTCTTC. Translation gives CASSTLRGHWKVGDLNKQFF.